This entry features one TCR beta chain sequence. The antigen remains unidentified. Germline V lookup: CDR1 LGHNT, CDR2 FRNRAP. V lost 3 bases to trimming and J lost 5 bases, with 10 bases between them. The CDR3 runs 13 residues. This sample was included in a study of cytomegalovirus exposure and HLA in healthy donors. The study, taken as a whole, reports: With DRB1 most and HLA-C fewest, TCR association rates differed between HLA loci in a later analysis. Exclusion applied to some V segments, including TRBV6-2 and TRBV6-3, as they were indistinguishable. For cytomegalovirus status, the classifier reportedly gave diagnoses with high specificity and sensitivity. Other equally common chains were less clonally expanded than HLA-associated TCR beta chains, a later analysis showed.

PCR was performed using 60 Vbeta and 13 Jbeta primers. Assay: immunoSEQ multiplex PCR; the TCRdb copy retains only in-frame clones and omits some. This sample yields some 140,000 clones, of which roughly 80% are seen a single time; more than 0.75% belongs to the top ten. Sequencing input: PBMCs. The rearrangement links TRBV12-5 to TRBJ1-2; D remains ambiguous. This TCR came from a man aged 18 to 30 in good health and CMV-seronegative. The CDR3: CASGFELIYGYTF. The CDR3 region has the DNA TGTGCTAGTGGTTTTGAGCTGATATATGGCTACACCTTC.